These 8 T cell receptor beta chains were all obtained from the same sample, sequenced in a study of blood T cells in healthy people across ages. With a J-beta primer mix and a sample-barcoded 5' primer, a second PCR ran roughly 6 to 11 cycles. TCRdb processed the 5' RACE reads anew with MiXCR; each CDR3 protein has one entry. The profile shows 800,000 or so distinct CDR3 sequences, about 42% of them singletons. The source material was blood. The receptors originated from a man older than 75 in good health.

This clonotype occurred a few times. V gene TRBV4-3 combines with J gene TRBJ2-1; a possible D gene is TRBD1 (7 bases). Germline loops: CDR1 LGHNA, CDR2 YSLEER. V lost 4 bases and J lost 4, with 20 bases in between. The CDR3 loop spans 17 amino acids. CDR3: CASSRRGLGGLYNEQFF. Here the CDR3 DNA reads TGCGCCAGCAGCCGCAGGGGGTTAGGGGGGCTTTACAATGAGCAGTTCTTC.

The chain joins TRBV12-3 or TRBV12-4 to TRBJ1-2, with D possibly TRBD1 on 6 matching bases. The CDR3 consists of 14 residues. The V gene lost 7 bases and the J gene lost 4 bases, with 16 bases spanning the gap. CDR3 DNA: TGTGCCAGCACCGAGACCCCAGGGGTCTATGGCTACACCTTC. It is translated as CASTETPGVYGYTF.

This clonotype was seen only a few times. The gene calls are TRBV7-3 and TRBJ2-1; 14 nucleotides align to TRBD2. Germline lookup yields CDR1 SGHTA and CDR2 FQGTGA. The CDR3 length is 15 residues. V trimming: 4 bases; J trimming: 15 bases; junction bases outside the gene matches: 11. CDR3 in DNA: TGTGCCAGCAGCTCGCCGGGACTAGCGGGAGAACGATGGTTCTTC. Its translation: CASSSPGLAGERWFF.

This clonotype was detected only a few times. The chain has TRBV3-1 and TRBJ2-7; 8 bases agree with TRBD1. V was pared by 4 bases and J by 5 bases, with 7 bases of the junction left unmatched. Germline CDR1 reads LGHDT; CDR2 reads YNNKEL (reference sequence). This CDR3 region has 14 residues. The CDR3: CASSLTGVPDEQYF. The DNA for the CDR3 is TGTGCCAGCAGCCTGACAGGGGTTCCCGACGAGCAGTACTTC.

This clonotype was recorded once. This sequence joins TRBV4-2 and TRBJ1-6; TRBD1 is a possible D gene (5 bases). The CDR3 is 13 amino acids. Germline CDR1 and CDR2: LGHNA and YNFKEQ. Trimming left V 4 bases short and J 6 bases short, with 7 bases between. This chain's CDR3 is CASSPGRNSPLHF. The CDR3 DNA is TGTGCCAGCAGCCCGGGACGTAATTCACCCCTCCACTTT.

This clonotype was seen only a few times. The V gene is TRBV9, the J gene TRBJ2-3; possibly TRBD2 for D (6 bases). Germline V CDR1 and CDR2: SGDLS, YYNGEE. The CDR3 is 15 amino acids. The ends were cut back, 6 bases at V and 3 bases at J, with 17 bases in the middle. This CDR3 reads CASTLLTGVTDTQYF. CDR3 nucleotide sequence: TGTGCCAGCACCCTTTTGACGGGGGTTACAGATACGCAGTATTTT.

This clonotype was recorded a few times. The chain couples TRBV29-1 to TRBJ2-3, with 9 bases fitting TRBD2. V lost 2 bases to trimming and J lost 1 base; unmatched junction nucleotides: 7. Per the germline V gene, CDR1 is SQVTM and CDR2 is ANQGSEA. The CDR3 has 16 amino acids. CDR3 sequence: CSVESVAGVGTDTQYF. The CDR3 DNA sequence: TGCAGCGTTGAAAGCGTAGCGGGAGTTGGCACAGATACGCAGTATTTT.

This chain connects TRBV15 to TRBJ2-7; 10 bases are a match to TRBD1. Germline V gives CDR1 LNHNV, CDR2 YYDKDF (reference sequence). J was trimmed by 3 bases and V by 0 bases; bases with no gene match: 5. This CDR3 has 16 residues. This chain's CDR3 is CATSRDQGQGFYEQYF. CDR3 in DNA: TGTGCCACCAGCAGAGATCAGGGACAGGGGTTCTACGAGCAGTACTTC.